The 5 T cell receptor beta chains below were found in one sample sequenced in a study of human T cells and chemical hapten exposure. TCRdb redid the calling of the RACE reads with MiXCR, one entry per CDR3 protein. The table lists 80,000 to 100,000 distinct CDR3 sequences, 12% of them singletons. Indicated time point: patch test 1, 2 weeks after DPC sensitization. Treatment here: therapeutic diphenylcyclopropenone sensitization with weekly scalp DPC. Sequenced material: whole blood, taken in connection with sensitization to the hapten diphenylcyclopropenone (DPC). These receptor sequences come from a woman aged 40 to 55 with alopecia areata. Some clones in this sample may be carry-over from other donors' samples.

This clonotype was detected only a few times. The chain combines TRBV11-2 with TRBJ1-6; D not resolved. The CDR3 totals 14 residues. CDR1 and CDR2 (germline): SGHAT, FQNNGV. The ends were cut back, 2 bases at V and 13 bases at J, with 15 bases in the middle. For the CDR3, the DNA is TGTGCCAGCAGCTTACTAGAGGGCGCTTTCCCCCTCCACTTT. This sequence encodes CASSLLEGAFPLHF.

This clonotype was observed at least ten times. The CDR3 loop is CSAPREGDTQYF. For the CDR3, the DNA is TGCAGTGCTCCGCGAGAGGGGGATACGCAGTATTTT. V is TRBV20-1 and J is TRBJ2-3; D may be TRBD1 or TRBD2 (5 bases each). With 5 bases removed from V and 6 bases from J, the gap between germline ends came to 12 bases. CDR1 DFQATT and CDR2 SNEGSKA come from the germline V gene (reference sequence). This CDR3 has 12 residues.

As regards this clonotype: It may be a read error: a sequence one base away is much more abundant. The rearrangement links TRBV11-3 to TRBJ2-2, with D perhaps assigned TRBD1 or TRBD2 (5 bases each). The length of the CDR3 is 17 residues. CDR1 is SGHNT, CDR2 YENEEA, per germline. The CDR3 here is CASSPAGAGSNTGEPFF. CDR3 sequence (DNA): TGTGCCAGCAGCCCCGCCGGGGCAGGGTCGAACACCGGGGAGCCGTTTTTT.

This sequence joins TRBV28 and TRBJ2-1; 13 bases match TRBD2. CDR1 is MDHEN and CDR2 is SYDVKM in the germline V gene. Trimming cost V 6 bases and J 6 bases; bases outside gene matches: 8. CDR3 length equals 16 residues. The CDR3 DNA reads TGTGCCAGCAGGCCCCCGGGACTAGCGGGGAGCAATGAGCAGTTCTTC. Its protein is CASRPPGLAGSNEQFF.

The chain carries TRBV6-2 or TRBV6-3 and TRBJ1-2; D gene ambiguous. The CDR3 runs to 13 residues. Trimming cost V 5 bases and J 4 bases, with 11 bases left between them. Germline CDR1 is MNHEY and CDR2 is SVGEGT. Written as DNA, the CDR3 is TGTGCCAGCAGTACGGGATCGATCTATGGCTACACCTTC. The encoded protein is CASSTGSIYGYTF.